This is a list of T cell receptor beta chains from one sample in a study of OX40 agonist ivuxolimab in advanced cancers. TCRdb keeps only in-frame clones here, not all; method: immunoSEQ multiplex PCR. In the table there are 55,000 to 65,000 clones, just over 90% of which are singletons. Sequencing was performed on CD4+ or CD8+ T cells sorted from blood, taken in a trial of the OX40 agonist ivuxolimab. Receptors were obtained from an adult with an advanced solid tumor such as melanoma, head and neck, liver or kidney cancer. The CDR3 runs from the conserved cysteine through the conserved F or W. Each record gives: V gene, D gene, J gene, clone size, CDR3 protein, CDR3 DNA. D genes are given only for firm matches. A clone size is listed for some rows: how often the clone was seen (once, few, many), or a class if it is expanded.

TRBV2	-	TRBJ1-2	once	CATLGRTGDGYTF	TGTGCCACCTTGGGGCGTACGGGGGATGGCTACACCTTC
TRBV5-5	-	TRBJ1-1	-	CASSLIGTEAFF	TGTGCCAGCAGCTTGATAGGGACTGAAGCTTTCTTT
TRBV7-6	TRBD2	TRBJ2-1	-	CASSLGTSGGASYNEQFF	TGTGCCAGCAGCTTAGGGACTAGCGGGGGGGCGTCCTACAATGAGCAGTTCTTC
TRBV6-5	TRBD2	TRBJ2-5	-	CASSYSPGTSGLSYF	TGTGCCAGCAGTTACTCGCCCGGGACTAGCGGTCTTTCGTACTTC
TRBV5-1	-	TRBJ2-7	once	CASSYRPDSYEQYF	TGCGCCAGCAGCTACAGGCCAGACTCCTACGAGCAGTACTTC
TRBV2	-	TRBJ1-5	-	CASSPDSYSNQPQHF	TGTGCCAGCAGTCCTGACAGTTATAGCAATCAGCCCCAGCATTTT
TRBV6-5	-	TRBJ2-7	few	CASSVGSSRSYEQYF	TGTGCCAGCAGTGTAGGGAGTTCCAGATCCTACGAGCAGTACTTC
TRBV5-6	TRBD1	TRBJ2-7	-	CASSLGQGFYEQYF	TGTGCCAGCAGCTTGGGACAGGGCTTCTACGAGCAGTACTTC
TRBV29-1	-	TRBJ2-5	-	CSVELGIETQYF	TGCAGCGTTGAATTAGGGATTGAGACCCAGTACTTC
TRBV6-5	TRBD1	TRBJ1-4	-	CASSGTGANEKLFF	TGTGCCAGCAGTGGGACAGGAGCTAATGAAAAACTGTTTTTT
TRBV27	-	TRBJ1-3	-	CASSLSTGTGNTIYF	TGTGCCAGCAGTTTATCCACAGGGACTGGAAACACCATATATTTT
TRBV7-4	-	TRBJ2-1	-	CASSLGSFNEQFF	TGTGCCAGCAGCTTAGGCAGCTTCAATGAGCAGTTCTTC
TRBV5-1	TRBD1	TRBJ1-2	-	CASSWGQGRGYTF	TGCGCCAGCAGCTGGGGACAGGGGAGAGGCTACACCTTC
TRBV7-9	TRBD2	TRBJ2-7	once	CASSLGTSFEQYF	TGTGCCAGCAGTTTGGGGACTAGCTTTGAGCAGTACTTC
TRBV7-9	-	TRBJ1-3	once	CASSLLQGAGNTIYF	TGTGCCAGCAGCTTACTCCAGGGTGCTGGAAACACCATATATTTT
TRBV6-5	-	TRBJ2-5	-	CASSYSRGAETQYF	TGTGCCAGCAGTTACTCGAGGGGGGCGGAGACCCAGTACTTC
TRBV15	TRBD2	TRBJ2-7	-	CATSSPKAGNYEQYF	TGTGCCACCAGCTCCCCAAAAGCGGGGAACTACGAGCAGTACTTC
TRBV19	-	TRBJ1-1	once	CASRVGGTEAFF	TGTGCCAGTAGAGTGGGTGGGACTGAAGCTTTCTTT
TRBV6-5	-	TRBJ1-4	-	CASSYGATNEKLFF	TGTGCCAGCAGTTACGGAGCAACTAATGAAAAACTGTTTTTT